The entry that follows covers one TCR beta chain sequence. The target antigen is unknown. The data were taken from a study of vaccination and CD4 T cells after COVID-19. Study details: Overlapping spike peptides of SARS-CoV-2, HCoV-NL63, HCoV-OC43 and HCoV-229E stimulated the cells.

Noted treatment: roughly 10-day PBMC culture with coronavirus spike peptide pools or control peptides (ViraFEST assay). Antigen-specific T cell expansion with peptide pools preceded TCR sequencing in the ViraFEST approach. An Oncomine TCR Beta short-read assay was used to sequence the DNA from cultured CD4+ T cells. Investigators obtained genomic DNA by extraction from cultured CD4+ T cells. Using its own MiXCR run on the PCR reads, TCRdb lists one record per CDR3 protein. Found here are roughly 17,000 distinct CDR3 sequences, roughly 30% of them singletons; the top ten hold 15% to 17%. This receptor was taken from a human donor with COVID-19. Sequenced: cultured CD4+ T cells from blood.

The CDR3 loop reads CASSSTDSNQPQHF. The CDR3 bases are TGTGCCAGCTCATCGACAGATAGCAATCAGCCCCAGCATTTT. This sequence joins TRBV18 and TRBJ1-5, with TRBD1 as a possible D gene (5 bases). V was cut by 5 bases and J by 0 bases, with 8 bases left in between. This CDR3 spans 14 amino acids. Germline V gene data show CDR1 as KGHSH and CDR2 as LQKENI.